This TCR beta chain comes out of a study of T cells after yellow fever vaccination. This clonotype was counted a few times. Its antigen remains unknown. The length of the CDR3 is 14 residues. Germline CDR1 DFQATT, CDR2 SNEGSKA (reference sequence). The ends lost 4 bases at V and 7 bases at J; junction bases unmatched: 12. The study, taken as a whole, reports: Researchers noted that a small share of clonotypes showed up in both CD4 and CD8 compartments. Reappearance after the booster was seen for most primary-vaccination clones, at around 95% CD4 and 75% to 90% CD8.

TCRdb analysed the 5' RACE reads with MiXCR anew, one entry per CDR3 protein. In the table there are about 320,000 distinct CDR3 sequences, 4% to 5.5% of which are singletons. This chain links TRBV20-1 with TRBJ1-1; TRBD1 agrees at 7 bases. The TCR originated in a man between 18 and 29 years old who received the YFV17D yellow fever vaccine. This sample comprised PBMCs, obtained 15 days after the yellow fever booster vaccination. The CDR3 spells CSATFSSGTDEAFF. In DNA form, the CDR3 reads TGCAGTGCTACCTTTAGCTCCGGGACAGATGAAGCTTTCTTT.